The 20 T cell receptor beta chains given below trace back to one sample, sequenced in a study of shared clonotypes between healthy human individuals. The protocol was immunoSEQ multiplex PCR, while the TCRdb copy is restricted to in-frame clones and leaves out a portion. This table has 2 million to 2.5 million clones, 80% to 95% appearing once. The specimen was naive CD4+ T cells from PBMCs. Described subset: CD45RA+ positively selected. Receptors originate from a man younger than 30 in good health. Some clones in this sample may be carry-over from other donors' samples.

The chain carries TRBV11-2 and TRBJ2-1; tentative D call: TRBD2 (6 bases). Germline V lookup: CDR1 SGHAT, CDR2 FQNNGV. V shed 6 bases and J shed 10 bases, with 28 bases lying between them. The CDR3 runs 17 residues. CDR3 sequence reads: CASSPGPLAPSPGEQFF. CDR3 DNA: TGTGCCAGCAGTCCGGGCCCACTAGCCCCCTCGCCGGGGGAGCAGTTCTTC.

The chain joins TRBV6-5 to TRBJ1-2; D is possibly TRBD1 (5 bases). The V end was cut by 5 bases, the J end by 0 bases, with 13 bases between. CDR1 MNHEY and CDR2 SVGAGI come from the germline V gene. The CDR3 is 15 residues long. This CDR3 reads CASSLYRGTNYGYTF. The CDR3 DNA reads TGTGCCAGCAGTCTATATCGGGGGACTAACTATGGCTACACCTTC.

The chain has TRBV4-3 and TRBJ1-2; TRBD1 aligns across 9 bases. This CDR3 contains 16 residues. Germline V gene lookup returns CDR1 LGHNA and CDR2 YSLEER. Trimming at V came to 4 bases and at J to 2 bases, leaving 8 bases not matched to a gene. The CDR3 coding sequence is TGCGCCAGCAGCCCAGAGACAGGGGGATGGAACTATGGCTACACCTTC. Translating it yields CASSPETGGWNYGYTF.

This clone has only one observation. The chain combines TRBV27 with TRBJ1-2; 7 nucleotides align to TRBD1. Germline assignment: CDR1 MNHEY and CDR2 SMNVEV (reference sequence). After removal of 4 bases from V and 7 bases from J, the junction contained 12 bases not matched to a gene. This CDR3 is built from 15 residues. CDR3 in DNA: TGTGCCAGCAGTTCCCCCACCGGGACAGTAAGTGGCTACACCTTC. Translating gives CASSSPTGTVSGYTF.

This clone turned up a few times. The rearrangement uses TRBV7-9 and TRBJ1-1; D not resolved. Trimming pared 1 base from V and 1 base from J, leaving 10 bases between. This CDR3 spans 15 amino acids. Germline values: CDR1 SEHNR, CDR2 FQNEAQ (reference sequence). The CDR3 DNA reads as TGTGCCAGCAGCTTAGTGGCGACCCAGAACACTGAAGCTTTCTTT. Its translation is CASSLVATQNTEAFF.

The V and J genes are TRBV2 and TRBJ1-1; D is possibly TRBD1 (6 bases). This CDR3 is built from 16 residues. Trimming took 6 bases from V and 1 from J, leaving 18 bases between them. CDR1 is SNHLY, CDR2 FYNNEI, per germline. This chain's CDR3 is CASRPGTRGKNTEAFF. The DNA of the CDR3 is TGTGCCAGCAGACCCGGGACTAGGGGGAAGAACACTGAAGCTTTCTTT.

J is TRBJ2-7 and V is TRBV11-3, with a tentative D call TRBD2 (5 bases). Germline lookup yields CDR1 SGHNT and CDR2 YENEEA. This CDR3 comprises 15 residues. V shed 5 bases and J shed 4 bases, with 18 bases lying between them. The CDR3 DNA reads TGTGCCAGCAGCCCTCATGCGGGCAACCTTTACGAGCAGTACTTC. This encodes CASSPHAGNLYEQYF. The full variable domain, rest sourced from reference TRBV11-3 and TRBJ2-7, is EAGVVQSPRYKIIEKKQPVAFWCNPISGHNTLYWYLQNLGQGPELLIRYENEEAVDDSQLPKDRFSAERLKGVDSTLKIQPAELGDSAVYLCASSPHAGNLYEQYFGPGTRLTVT.

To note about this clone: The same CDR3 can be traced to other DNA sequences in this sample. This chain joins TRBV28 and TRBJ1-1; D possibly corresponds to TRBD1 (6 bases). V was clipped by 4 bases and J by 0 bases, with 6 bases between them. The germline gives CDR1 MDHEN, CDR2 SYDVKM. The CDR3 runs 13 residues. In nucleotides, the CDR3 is TGTGCCAGCAGTTCAGGGGTGAACACTGAAGCTTTCTTT. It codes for CASSSGVNTEAFF.

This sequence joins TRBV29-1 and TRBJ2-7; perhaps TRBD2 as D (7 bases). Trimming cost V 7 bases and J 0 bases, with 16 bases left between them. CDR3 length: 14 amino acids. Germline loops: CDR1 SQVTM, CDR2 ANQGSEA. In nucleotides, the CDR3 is TGCAGCGCCCAAGGGGGGGGGAGCTCCTACGAGCAGTACTTC. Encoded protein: CSAQGGGSSYEQYF.

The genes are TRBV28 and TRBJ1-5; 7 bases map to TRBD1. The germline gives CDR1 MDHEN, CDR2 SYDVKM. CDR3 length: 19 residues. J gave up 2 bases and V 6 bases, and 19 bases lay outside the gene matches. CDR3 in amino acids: CASRPRTGTASSGNQPQHF. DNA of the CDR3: TGTGCCAGCAGGCCAAGAACCGGGACAGCCAGTAGCGGCAATCAGCCCCAGCATTTT.

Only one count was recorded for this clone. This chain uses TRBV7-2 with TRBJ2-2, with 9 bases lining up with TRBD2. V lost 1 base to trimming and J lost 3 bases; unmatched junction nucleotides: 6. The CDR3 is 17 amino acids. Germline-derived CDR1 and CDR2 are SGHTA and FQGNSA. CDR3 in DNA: TGTGCCAGCAGCTTAGATAGCGGGAGAGCTTACACCGGGGAGCTGTTTTTT. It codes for CASSLDSGRAYTGELFF.

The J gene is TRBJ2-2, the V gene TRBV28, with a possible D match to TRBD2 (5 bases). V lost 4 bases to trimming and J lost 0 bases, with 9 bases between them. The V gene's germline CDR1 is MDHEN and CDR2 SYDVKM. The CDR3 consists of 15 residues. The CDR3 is CASSSGSANTGELFF. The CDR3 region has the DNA TGTGCCAGCAGTTCGGGGAGCGCGAACACCGGGGAGCTGTTTTTT. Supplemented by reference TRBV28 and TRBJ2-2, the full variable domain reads DVKVTQSSRYLVKRTGEKVFLECVQDMDHENMFWYRQDPGLGLRLIYFSYDVKMKEKGDIPEGYSVSREKKERFSLILESASTNQTSMYLCASSSGSANTGELFFGEGSRLTVL.

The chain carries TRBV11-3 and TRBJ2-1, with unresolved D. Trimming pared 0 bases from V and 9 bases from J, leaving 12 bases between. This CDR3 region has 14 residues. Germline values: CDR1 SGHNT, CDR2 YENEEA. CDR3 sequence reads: CASSLDPIGGEQFF. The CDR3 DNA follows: TGTGCCAGCAGCTTAGATCCCATCGGCGGTGAGCAGTTCTTC.

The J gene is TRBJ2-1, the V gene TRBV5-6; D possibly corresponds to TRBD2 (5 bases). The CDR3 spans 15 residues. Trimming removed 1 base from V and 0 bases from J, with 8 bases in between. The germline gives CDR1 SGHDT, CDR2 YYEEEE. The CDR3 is CASSLMGSSYNEQFF. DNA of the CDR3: TGTGCCAGCAGCTTGATGGGGAGCTCCTACAATGAGCAGTTCTTC. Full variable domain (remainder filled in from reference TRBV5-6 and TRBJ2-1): DAGVTQSPTHLIKTRGQQVTLRCSPKSGHDTVSWYQQALGQGPQFIFQYYEEEERQRGNFPDRFSGHQFPNYSSELNVNALLLGDSALYLCASSLMGSSYNEQFFGPGTRLTVL.

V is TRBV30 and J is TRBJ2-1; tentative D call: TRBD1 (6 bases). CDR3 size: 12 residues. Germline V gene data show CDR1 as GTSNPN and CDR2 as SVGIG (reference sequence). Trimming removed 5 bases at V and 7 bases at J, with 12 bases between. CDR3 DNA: TGTGCCTGGGGGGGCGATGGGAATGAGCAGTTCTTC. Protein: CAWGGDGNEQFF.

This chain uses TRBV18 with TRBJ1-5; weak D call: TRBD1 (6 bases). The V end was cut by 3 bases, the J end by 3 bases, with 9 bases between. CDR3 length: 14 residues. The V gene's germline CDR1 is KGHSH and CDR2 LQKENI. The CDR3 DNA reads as TGTGCCAGCTCACCCGGGGGCTACAATCAGCCCCAGCATTTT. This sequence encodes CASSPGGYNQPQHF. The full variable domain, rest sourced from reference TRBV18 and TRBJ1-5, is NAGVMQNPRHLVRRRGQEARLRCSPMKGHSHVYWYRQLPEEGLKFMVYLQKENIIDESGMPKERFSAEFPKEGPSILRIQQVVRGDSAAYFCASSPGGYNQPQHFGDGTRLSIL.

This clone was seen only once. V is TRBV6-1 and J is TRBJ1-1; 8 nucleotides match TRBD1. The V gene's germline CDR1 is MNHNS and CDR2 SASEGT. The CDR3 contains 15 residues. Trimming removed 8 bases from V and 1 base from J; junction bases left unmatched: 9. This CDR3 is CASEIRQGRNTEAFF. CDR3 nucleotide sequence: TGTGCCAGCGAGATACGACAGGGGAGGAACACTGAAGCTTTCTTT.

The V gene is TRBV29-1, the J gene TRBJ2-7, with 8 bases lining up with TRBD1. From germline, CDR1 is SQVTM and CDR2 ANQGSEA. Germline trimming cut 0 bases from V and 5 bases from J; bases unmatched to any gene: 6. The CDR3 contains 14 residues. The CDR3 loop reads CSVEDQPGGDEQYF. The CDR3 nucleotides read TGCAGCGTTGAAGATCAACCAGGGGGCGACGAGCAGTACTTC.

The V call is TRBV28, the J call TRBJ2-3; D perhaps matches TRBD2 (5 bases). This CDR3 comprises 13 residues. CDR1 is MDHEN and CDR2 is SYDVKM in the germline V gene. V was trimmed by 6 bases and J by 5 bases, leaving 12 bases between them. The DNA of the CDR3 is TGTGCCAGCAGCGGCGGGCCTGTAGATACGCAGTATTTT. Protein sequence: CASSGGPVDTQYF. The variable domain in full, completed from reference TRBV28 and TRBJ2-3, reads DVKVTQSSRYLVKRTGEKVFLECVQDMDHENMFWYRQDPGLGLRLIYFSYDVKMKEKGDIPEGYSVSREKKERFSLILESASTNQTSMYLCASSGGPVDTQYFGPGTRLTVL.

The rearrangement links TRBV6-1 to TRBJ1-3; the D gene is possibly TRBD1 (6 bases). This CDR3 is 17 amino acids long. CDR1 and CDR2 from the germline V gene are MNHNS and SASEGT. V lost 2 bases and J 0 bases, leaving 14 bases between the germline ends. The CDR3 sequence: CASSEKGHQISGNTIYF. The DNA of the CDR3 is TGTGCCAGCAGTGAAAAGGGACACCAAATCTCTGGAAACACCATATATTTT.